The sequence of this TCR beta chain was determined in a study of T cells after yellow fever vaccination. Study background: SMART-Seq v4 Ultra Low Input prepared the low-cell-number fractions.

From germline, CDR1 is MNHEY and CDR2 SVGAGI. CDR3 size: 14 residues. Trimming shortened V by 2 bases and J by 1 base, and 8 bases separated the two germline ends. This clonotype occurred many times. Its specificity is not known. General observations from the study: Detected again after the booster were most primary-vaccination clones, at 96% CD4 and 80% to 90% CD8.

TCR cDNA was made by 5'RACE template switching, adding a universal primer site and UMIs. TCRdb processed the 5' RACE reads anew with MiXCR; each CDR3 protein has one entry. The sample carries roughly 74,000 distinct CDR3 sequences, more than 5.5% recorded once. The clonotype was recovered from a young man who received the YFV17D yellow fever vaccine. The material sequenced was CD8+ T cells sorted from PBMCs, taken about 5 days after the first yellow fever vaccination. This rearrangement joins TRBV6-5 to TRBJ1-1; TRBD1 might be the D (6 bases). In DNA, the CDR3 is TGTGCCAGCAGTTACAGGGGGGCGAACACTGAAGCTTTCTTT. Translated: CASSYRGANTEAFF.